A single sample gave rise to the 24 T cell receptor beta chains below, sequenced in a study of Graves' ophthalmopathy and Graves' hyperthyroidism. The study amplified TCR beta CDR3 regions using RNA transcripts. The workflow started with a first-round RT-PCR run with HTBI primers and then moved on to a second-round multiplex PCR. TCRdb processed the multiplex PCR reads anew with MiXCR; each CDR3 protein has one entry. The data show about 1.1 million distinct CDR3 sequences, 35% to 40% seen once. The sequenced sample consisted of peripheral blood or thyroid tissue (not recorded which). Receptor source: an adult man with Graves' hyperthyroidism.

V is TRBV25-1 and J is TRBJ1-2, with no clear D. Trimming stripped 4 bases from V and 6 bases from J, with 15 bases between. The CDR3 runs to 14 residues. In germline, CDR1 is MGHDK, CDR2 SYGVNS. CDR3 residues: CASSGNGWADGYTF. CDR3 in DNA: TGTGCCAGCAGTGGGAATGGCTGGGCCGATGGCTACACCTTC.

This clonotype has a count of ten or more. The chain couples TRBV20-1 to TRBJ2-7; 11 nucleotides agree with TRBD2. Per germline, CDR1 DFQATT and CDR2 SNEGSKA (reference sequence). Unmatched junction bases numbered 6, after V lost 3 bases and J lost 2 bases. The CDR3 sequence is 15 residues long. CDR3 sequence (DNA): TGCAGTGCTAGGATAACTAGCGGGGGCACCTACGAGCAGTACTTC. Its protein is CSARITSGGTYEQYF.

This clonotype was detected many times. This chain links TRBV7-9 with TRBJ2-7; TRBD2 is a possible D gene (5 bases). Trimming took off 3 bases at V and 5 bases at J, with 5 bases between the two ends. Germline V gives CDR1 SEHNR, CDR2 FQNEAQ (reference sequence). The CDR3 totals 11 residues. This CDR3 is CASSFGDEQYF. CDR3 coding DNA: TGTGCCAGCAGCTTCGGGGACGAGCAGTACTTC.

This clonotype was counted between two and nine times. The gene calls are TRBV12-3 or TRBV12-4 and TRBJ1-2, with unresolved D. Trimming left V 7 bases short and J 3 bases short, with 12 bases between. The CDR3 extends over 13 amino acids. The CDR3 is CASTLTDHYGYTF. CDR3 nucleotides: TGTGCCAGCACCCTTACGGACCACTATGGCTACACCTTC.

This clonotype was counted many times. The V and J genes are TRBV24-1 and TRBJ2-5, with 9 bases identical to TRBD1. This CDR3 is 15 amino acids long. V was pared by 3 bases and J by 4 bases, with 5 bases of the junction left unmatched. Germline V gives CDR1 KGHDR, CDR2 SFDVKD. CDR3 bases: TGTGCCACCAGTGATCAGGGACAGGGAGGAGAGACCCAGTACTTC. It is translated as CATSDQGQGGETQYF.

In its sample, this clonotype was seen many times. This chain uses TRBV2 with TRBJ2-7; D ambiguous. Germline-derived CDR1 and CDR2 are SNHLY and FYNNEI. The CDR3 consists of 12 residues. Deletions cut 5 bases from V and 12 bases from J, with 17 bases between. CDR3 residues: CASSTYSSDPYF. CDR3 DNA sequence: TGTGCCAGCAGTACATACTCATCGGACCCGTACTTC.

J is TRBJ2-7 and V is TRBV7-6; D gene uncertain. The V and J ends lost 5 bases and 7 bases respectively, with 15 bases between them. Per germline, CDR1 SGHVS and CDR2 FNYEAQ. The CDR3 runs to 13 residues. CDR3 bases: TGTGCCAGCAGCCCCCCCGGCGAGAGGGAGCAGTACTTC. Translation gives CASSPPGEREQYF.

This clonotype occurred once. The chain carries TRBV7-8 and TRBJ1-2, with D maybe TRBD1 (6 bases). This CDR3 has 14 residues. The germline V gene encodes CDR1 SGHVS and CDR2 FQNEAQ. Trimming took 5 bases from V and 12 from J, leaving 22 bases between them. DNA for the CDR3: TGTGCCAGCAGCCTCGGACAGCGGTTCTCTGGAAACACCTTC. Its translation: CASSLGQRFSGNTF.

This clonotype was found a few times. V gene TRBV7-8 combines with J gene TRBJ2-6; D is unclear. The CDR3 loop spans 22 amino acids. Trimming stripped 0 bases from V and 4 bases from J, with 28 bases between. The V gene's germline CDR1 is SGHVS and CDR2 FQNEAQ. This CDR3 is CASSLAHSLRPGPKWGANVLTF. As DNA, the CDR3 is TGTGCCAGCAGCTTAGCGCATAGTTTAAGGCCGGGCCCCAAGTGGGGGGCCAACGTCCTGACTTTC.

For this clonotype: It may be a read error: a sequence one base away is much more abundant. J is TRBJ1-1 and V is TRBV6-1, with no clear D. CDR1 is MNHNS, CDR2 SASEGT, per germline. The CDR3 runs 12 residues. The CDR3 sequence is CTSGVKNTEAFF. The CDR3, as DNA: TGTACCAGCGGGGTGAAGAACACTGAAGCTTTCTTT.

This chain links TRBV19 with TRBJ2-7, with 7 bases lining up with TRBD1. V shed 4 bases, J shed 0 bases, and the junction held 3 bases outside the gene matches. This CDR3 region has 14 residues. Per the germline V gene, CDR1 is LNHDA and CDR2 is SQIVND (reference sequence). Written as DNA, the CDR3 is TGTGCCAGTAGTAACCGACAGGGCTCCTACGAGCAGTACTTC. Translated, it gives CASSNRQGSYEQYF.

CDR3 in DNA: TGCAGTGCTAGGGAAAGGGTCACAGATACGCAGTATTTT. Amino acids: CSARERVTDTQYF. V usage is TRBV20-1 and J usage is TRBJ2-3, with D uncertain. The V and J ends lost 3 bases and 2 bases respectively, with 9 bases between them. This CDR3 has 13 amino acids. The germline V gene encodes CDR1 DFQATT and CDR2 SNEGSKA (reference sequence).

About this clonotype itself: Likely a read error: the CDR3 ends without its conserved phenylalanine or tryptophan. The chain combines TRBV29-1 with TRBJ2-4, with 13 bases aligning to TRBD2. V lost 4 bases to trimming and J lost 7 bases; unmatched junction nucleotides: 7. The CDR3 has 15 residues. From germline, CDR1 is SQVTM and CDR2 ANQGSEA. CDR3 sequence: CSVAGTSGTQNIQYL. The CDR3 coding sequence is TGCAGCGTTGCGGGGACTAGCGGGACCCAGAACATTCAGTACCTC.

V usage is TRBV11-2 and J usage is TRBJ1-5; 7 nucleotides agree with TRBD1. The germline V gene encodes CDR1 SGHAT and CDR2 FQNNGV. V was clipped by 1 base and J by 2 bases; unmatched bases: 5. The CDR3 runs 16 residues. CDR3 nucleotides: TGTGCCAGCAGCTTAGTTCACAGGGGAGGCAATCAGCCCCAGCATTTT. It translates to CASSLVHRGGNQPQHF.

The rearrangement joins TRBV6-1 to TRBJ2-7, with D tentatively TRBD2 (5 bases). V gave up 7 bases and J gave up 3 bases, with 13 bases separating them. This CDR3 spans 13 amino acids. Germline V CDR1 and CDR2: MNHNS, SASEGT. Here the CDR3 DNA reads TGTGCCAGCACCGAGAGGGTATTCTACGAGCAGTACTTC. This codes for CASTERVFYEQYF.

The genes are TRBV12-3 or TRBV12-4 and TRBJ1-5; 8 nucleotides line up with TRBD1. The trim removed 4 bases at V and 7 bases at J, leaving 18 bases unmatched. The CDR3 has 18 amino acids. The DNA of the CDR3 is TGTGCCAGCAGTTATCCCGGGCAGGGGGCAGGCCTTGGGCAGCCCCAGCATTTT. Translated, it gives CASSYPGQGAGLGQPQHF.

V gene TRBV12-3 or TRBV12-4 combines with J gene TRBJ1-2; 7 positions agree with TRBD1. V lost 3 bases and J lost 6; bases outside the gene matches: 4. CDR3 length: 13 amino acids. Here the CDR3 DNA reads TGTGCCAGCAGTTTGTCCAGGGGGAATGGCTACACCTTC. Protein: CASSLSRGNGYTF.

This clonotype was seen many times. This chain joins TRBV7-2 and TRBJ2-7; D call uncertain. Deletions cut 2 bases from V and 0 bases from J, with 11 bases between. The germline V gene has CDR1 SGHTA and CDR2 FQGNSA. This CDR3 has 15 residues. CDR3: CASSLRARSSYEQYF. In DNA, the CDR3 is TGTGCCAGCAGCTTACGGGCAAGGAGCTCCTACGAGCAGTACTTC. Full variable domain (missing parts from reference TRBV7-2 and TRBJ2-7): GAGVSQSPSNKVTEKGKDVELRCDPISGHTALYWYRQSLGQGLEFLIYFQGNSAPDKSGLPSDRFSAERTGGSVSTLTIQRTQQEDSAVYLCASSLRARSSYEQYFGPGTRLTVT.

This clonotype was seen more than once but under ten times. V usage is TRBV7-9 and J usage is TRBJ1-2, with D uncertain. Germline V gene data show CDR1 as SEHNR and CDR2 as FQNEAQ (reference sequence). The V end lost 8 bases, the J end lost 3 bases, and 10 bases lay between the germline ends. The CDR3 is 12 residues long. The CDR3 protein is CASYGSDYGYTF. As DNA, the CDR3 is TGTGCCAGCTACGGGTCGGACTATGGCTACACCTTC.

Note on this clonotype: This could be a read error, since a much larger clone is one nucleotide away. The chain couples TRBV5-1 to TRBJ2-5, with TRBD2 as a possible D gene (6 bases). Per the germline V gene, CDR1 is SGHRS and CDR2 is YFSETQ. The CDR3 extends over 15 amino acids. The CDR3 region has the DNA TGCGCCAGCAGCTTGGCGGGAGAGTACCAAGAGACCCACTACTTC. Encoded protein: CASSLAGEYQETHYF.

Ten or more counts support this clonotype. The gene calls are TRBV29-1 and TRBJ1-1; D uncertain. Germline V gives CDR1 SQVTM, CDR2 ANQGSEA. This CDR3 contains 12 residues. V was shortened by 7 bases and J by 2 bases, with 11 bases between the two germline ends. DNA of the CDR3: TGCAGCGGCGCAACCCTCAACACTGAAGCTTTCTTT. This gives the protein CSGATLNTEAFF.

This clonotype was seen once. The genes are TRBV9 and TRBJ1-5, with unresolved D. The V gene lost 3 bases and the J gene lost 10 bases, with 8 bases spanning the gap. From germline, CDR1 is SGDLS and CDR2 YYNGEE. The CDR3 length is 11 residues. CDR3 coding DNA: TGTGCCAGCAGCGCGAGACAACCCCAGCATTTT. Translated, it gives CASSARQPQHF.

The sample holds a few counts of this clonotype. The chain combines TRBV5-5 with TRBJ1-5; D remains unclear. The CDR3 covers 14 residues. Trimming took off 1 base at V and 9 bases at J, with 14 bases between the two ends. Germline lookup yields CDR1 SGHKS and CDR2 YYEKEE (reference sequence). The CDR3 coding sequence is TGTGCCAGCAGCTTGCGTTCCCCAAGAGCGCCCCAGCATTTT. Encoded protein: CASSLRSPRAPQHF.

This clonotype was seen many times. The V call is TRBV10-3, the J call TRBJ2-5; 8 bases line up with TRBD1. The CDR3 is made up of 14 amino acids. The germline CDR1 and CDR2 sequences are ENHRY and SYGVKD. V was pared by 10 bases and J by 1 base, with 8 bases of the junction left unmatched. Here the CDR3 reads CATSRGTGQETQYF. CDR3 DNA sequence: TGTGCCACCTCCCGAGGGACAGGCCAAGAGACCCAGTACTTC.